This is a list of T cell receptor beta chains from one sample in a study of T cells in Graves' hyperthyroidism and ophthalmopathy. TCRdb analysed the multiplex PCR reads with MiXCR anew, one entry per CDR3 protein. Of 800,000 or so distinct CDR3 sequences listed, 38% are singletons. What was sequenced was blood. These receptors were collected from a man aged 18 to 35 with Graves' hyperthyroidism. Both conserved end residues are part of each CDR3. A D gene is named only where the DNA matches it firmly. Where a row states a size, it is once, few, many or the class of an expanded clone; other rows omit it.

CDR3 length | J gene | D gene | V gene | clone size | CDR3 DNA | CDR3 protein
13 | TRBJ2-5 | - | TRBV19 | few | TGTGCCAGTAGTATTTACCCTCAAGAGACCCAGTACTTC | CASSIYPQETQYF
13 | TRBJ2-7 | - | TRBV9 | - | TGTGCCAGCAGCCCCGGGAAGAATTACGAGCAGTACTTC | CASSPGKNYEQYF
15 | TRBJ1-5 | - | TRBV5-1 | many | TGCGCCAGCAGCCTCGACTGGGAGGGGAATCAGCCCCAGCATTTT | CASSLDWEGNQPQHF
13 | TRBJ2-5 | - | TRBV19 | - | TGTGCCAGTAGTAAGGCAGGGTACGAGACCCAGTACTTC | CASSKAGYETQYF
15 | TRBJ1-1 | - | TRBV11-2 | few | TGTGCCAGCAGCACCCACCCAGGGCTGTTGGCTGAAGCTTTCTTT | CASSTHPGLLAEAFF
13 | TRBJ2-5 | - | TRBV29-1 | - | TGCAGCGTAGACCCGGGAGACGCGGAGACCCAGTACTTC | CSVDPGDAETQYF
14 | TRBJ2-7 | - | TRBV10-1 | many | TGCGCCAGCAGTGAGATTGGACATCCGGGCGAGCAGTACTTC | CASSEIGHPGEQYF
13 | TRBJ2-5 | TRBD1 | TRBV7-8 | many | TGTGCTAGCAGCCCTGGGACAGAAGAGACCCAGTACTTC | CASSPGTEETQYF
13 | TRBJ2-7 | TRBD2 | TRBV10-3 | many | TGTGCCACCTGGACTAGCGGGCTCTACGAGCAGTACTTC | CATWTSGLYEQYF
17 | TRBJ1-1 | - | TRBV19 | - | TGTGCCAGCAGTCTACAGCCGGGCCCCGGAAGCAACACTGAAGCTTCCTTT | CASSLQPGPGSNTEASF
15 | TRBJ1-4 | TRBD1 | TRBV6-6 | many | TGTGCCAGCAGCGAGAGACAGGGAGGAATGGAAAAACTGTTTTTT | CASSERQGGMEKLFF
15 | TRBJ2-7 | - | TRBV5-1 | few | TGCGCCAGCAGCTTTGTCGCGGGGGCATCCTACGAGCAGTACTTC | CASSFVAGASYEQYF
16 | TRBJ1-3 | TRBD1 | TRBV7-2 | many | TGTGCCAGCAGCTCCGGACAGGGGGCGACTGGAAACACCATATATTTT | CASSSGQGATGNTIYF
15 | TRBJ2-6 | - | TRBV19 | - | TGTGCCAGTAGTGGCGGGGCAAATGGGGCCAACGTCCTGACTTTC | CASSGGANGANVLTF
13 | TRBJ1-1 | - | TRBV2 | many | TGTGCCAGCACCTATATGATGAACACTGAAGCTTTCTTT | CASTYMMNTEAFF
15 | TRBJ1-3 | - | TRBV4-3 | few | TGCGCCAGCAGCCTCTTGTGGAATTCTGGAAACACCATATATTTT | CASSLLWNSGNTIYF
14 | TRBJ2-5 | - | TRBV12-3/TRBV12-4 | - | TGTGCCAGCAGCGCGACACAACACCAAGAGACCCAGTACTTC | CASSATQHQETQYF
12 | TRBJ2-5 | - | TRBV11-2 | - | TGTGCCAGCAGCCAGGGACCTCCGAAACACCACTTC | CASSQGPPKHHF
13 | TRBJ2-7 | - | TRBV19 | - | TGTGCCAGTAGTATATCTATGGGGAACAAGCAGTACTTC | CASSISMGNKQYF
15 | TRBJ2-2 | - | TRBV19 | - | TGTGCCAGCAATTCCCCTCGGACTCGCACCGGGGAGCTGTTTTTT | CASNSPRTRTGELFF
12 | TRBJ2-6 | TRBD1 | TRBV29-1 | - | TGCAGCGTTGGAGACAGGGTCAACGTCCTGACTTTC | CSVGDRVNVLTF
15 | TRBJ1-2 | - | TRBV6-5 | few | TGTGCCAGCAGTTACTCAACCTCGGGACCTGATGGCTACACCTTC | CASSYSTSGPDGYTF
14 | TRBJ1-6 | - | TRBV25-1 | few | TGTGCTAGTAACCGGGGCGTTAATAATTCACCCCTCCACTTT | CASNRGVNNSPLHF